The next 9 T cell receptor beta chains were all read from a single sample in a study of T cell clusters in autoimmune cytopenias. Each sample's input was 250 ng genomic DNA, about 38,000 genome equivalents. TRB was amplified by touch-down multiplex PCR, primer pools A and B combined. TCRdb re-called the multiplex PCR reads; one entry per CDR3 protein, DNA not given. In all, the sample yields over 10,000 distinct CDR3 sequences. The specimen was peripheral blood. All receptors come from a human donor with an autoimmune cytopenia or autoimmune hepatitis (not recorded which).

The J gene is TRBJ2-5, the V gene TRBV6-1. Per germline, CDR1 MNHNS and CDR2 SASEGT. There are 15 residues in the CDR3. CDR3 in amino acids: CASSEALARQETQYF.

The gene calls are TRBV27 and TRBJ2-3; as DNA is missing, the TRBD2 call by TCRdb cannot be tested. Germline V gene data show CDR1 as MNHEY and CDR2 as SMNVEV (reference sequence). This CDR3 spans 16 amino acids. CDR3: CASRIAAGSSTDTQYF.

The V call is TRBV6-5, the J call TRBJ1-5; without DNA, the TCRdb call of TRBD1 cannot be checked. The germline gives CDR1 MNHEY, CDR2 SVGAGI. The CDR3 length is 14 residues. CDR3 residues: CASSRTGQNQPQHF.

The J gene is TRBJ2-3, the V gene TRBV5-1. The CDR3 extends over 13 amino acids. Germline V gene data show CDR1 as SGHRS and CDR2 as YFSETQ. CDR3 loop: CASSLASRDTQYF.

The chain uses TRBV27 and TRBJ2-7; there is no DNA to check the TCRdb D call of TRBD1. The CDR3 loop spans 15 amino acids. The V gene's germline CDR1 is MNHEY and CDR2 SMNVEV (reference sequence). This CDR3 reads CASSLGAGGSYEQYF.

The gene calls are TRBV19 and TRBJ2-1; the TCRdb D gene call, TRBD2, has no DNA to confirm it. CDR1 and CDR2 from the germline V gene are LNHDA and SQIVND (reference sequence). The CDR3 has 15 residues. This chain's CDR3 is CASSMRTSGRDEQFF.

The chain's CDR3 is CASSYVTLAGDVTDTQYF. This chain joins TRBV6-6 and TRBJ2-3; checking the TCRdb D call of TRBD2 is not possible without DNA. Looked up from germline, CDR1 is MNHNY and CDR2 is SVGAGI (reference sequence). The CDR3 is 18 amino acids.

CDR3 in amino acids: CASSIAPGRTPGNTIYF. The rearrangement joins TRBV19 to TRBJ1-3; TCRdb returns TRBD1, unconfirmable since there is no DNA. Germline V CDR1 and CDR2: LNHDA, SQIVND (reference sequence). The CDR3 sequence is 17 residues long.

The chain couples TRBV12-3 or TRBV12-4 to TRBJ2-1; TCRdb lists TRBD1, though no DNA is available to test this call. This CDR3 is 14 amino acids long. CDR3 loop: CASIRDRVYNEQFF.